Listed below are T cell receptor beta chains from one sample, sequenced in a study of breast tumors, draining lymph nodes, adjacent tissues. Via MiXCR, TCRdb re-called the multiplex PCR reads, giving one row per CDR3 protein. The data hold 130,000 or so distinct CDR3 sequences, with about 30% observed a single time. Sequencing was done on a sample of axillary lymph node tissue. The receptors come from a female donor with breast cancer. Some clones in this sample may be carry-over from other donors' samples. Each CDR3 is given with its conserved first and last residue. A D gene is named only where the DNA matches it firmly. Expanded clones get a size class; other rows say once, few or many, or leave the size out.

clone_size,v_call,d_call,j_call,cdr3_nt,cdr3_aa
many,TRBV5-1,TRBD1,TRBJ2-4,TGCGCCAGCAGCTGGGGGACAGGGGGCATTCAGTACTTC,CASSWGTGGIQYF
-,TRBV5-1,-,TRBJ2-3,TGCGCCAGCAGCTTGGCAGGGAATCCGGTGGCAGATACGCAGTATTTT,CASSLAGNPVADTQYF
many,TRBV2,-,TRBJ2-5,TGTGCCAGCCCAGACAGACACCAAGAGACCCAGTACTTC,CASPDRHQETQYF
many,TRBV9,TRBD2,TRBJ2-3,TGTGCCAGCAGCGCTCATAGCGGGGGGACTGCCTTCACAGATACGCAGTATTTT,CASSAHSGGTAFTDTQYF
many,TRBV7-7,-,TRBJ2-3,TGTGCTAGCAGCCCGATGACTAGCACAGATACGCAGTATTTT,CASSPMTSTDTQYF
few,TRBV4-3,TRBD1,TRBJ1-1,TGCGCCAGCAGCCAAGAATCCAGGGGGAGGACTGAAGCTTTCTTT,CASSQESRGRTEAFF
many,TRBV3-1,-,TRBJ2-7,TGTGCCAGCAGCCAAGCGGGGGCGGGGGACTACGAGCAGTACTTC,CASSQAGAGDYEQYF
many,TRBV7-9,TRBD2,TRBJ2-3,TGTGCCAGCAGCCCCCTTGGACTAGCGGGGGCGGATACGCAGTATTTT,CASSPLGLAGADTQYF
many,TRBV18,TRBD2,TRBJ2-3,TGTGCCAGCTCACGTGACGCGGGGGAGGCAGATACGCAGTATTTT,CASSRDAGEADTQYF
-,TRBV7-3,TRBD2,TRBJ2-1,TGTGCCAGCAGCTTTGGGGCGGGGGTAGGATACAATGAGCAGTTCTTC,CASSFGAGVGYNEQFF
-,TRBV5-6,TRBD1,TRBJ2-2,TGTGCCAGTAGTCGCGACAGGGCGCTTGGCGGGGAGCTGTTTTTT,CASSRDRALGGELFF
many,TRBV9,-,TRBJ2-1,TGTGCCAGCAGCGTAGGATCCGGCAATGAGCAGTTCTTC,CASSVGSGNEQFF
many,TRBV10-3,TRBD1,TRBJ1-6,TGTGCCATCAGTGGGGAATCAGGGGGAGTTTCACCCCTCCACTTT,CAISGESGGVSPLHF
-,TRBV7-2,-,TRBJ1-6,TGTGCCAGCAGCCGGGGACGGGTTAATTCACCCCTCCACTTT,CASSRGRVNSPLHF
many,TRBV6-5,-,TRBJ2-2,TGTGCCAGCAGTCACTCGATGGGGCCGAACACCGGGGAGCTGTTTTTT,CASSHSMGPNTGELFF
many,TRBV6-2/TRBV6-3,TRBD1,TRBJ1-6,TGTGCCAGCAGTTACCTACAGGGGGTGAATTCACCCCTCCACTTT,CASSYLQGVNSPLHF
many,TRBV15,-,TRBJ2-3,TGTGCCACCAGCAGACCTACAGGGACAGATACGCAGTATTTT,CATSRPTGTDTQYF
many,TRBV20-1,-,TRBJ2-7,TGCAGTGCTAGAGATCTTGGGAAGCACACCTCCTACGAGCAGTACTTC,CSARDLGKHTSYEQYF
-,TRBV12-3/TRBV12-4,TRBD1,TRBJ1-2,TGTGCTAGTGGTTTGGGGACAGGTGGGGGTGGCTACACCTTC,CASGLGTGGGGYTF
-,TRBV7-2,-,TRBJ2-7,TGTGCCAGCAGCTTTGGGGGAGTGTTAAACTACGAGCAGTACTTC,CASSFGGVLNYEQYF